This entry lists 9 T cell receptor beta chains sequenced from one sample in a study of blood T cell repertoires in COVID-19. Assay used: immunoSEQ multiplex PCR; TCRdb lists only in-frame clones, some missing. Here the sample spans hundreds of thousands of clones, around 89% being singletons. The sample comprised peripheral blood. These receptors were collected from a middle-aged woman who had recovered from COVID-19.

V and J are TRBV15 and TRBJ1-2, with unresolved D. The CDR3 runs to 14 residues. V was clipped by 3 bases and J by 8 bases, with 16 bases between them. Germline assignment: CDR1 LNHNV and CDR2 YYDKDF (reference sequence). CDR3 DNA sequence: TGTGCCACCAGCAGGGGCGGGTCAGGCTACGGCTACACCTTC. Protein product: CATSRGGSGYGYTF.

This chain joins TRBV29-1 and TRBJ1-2; D gene uncertain. The CDR3 totals 12 residues. With 3 bases removed from V and 2 bases from J, the gap between germline ends came to 7 bases. The germline V gene encodes CDR1 SQVTM and CDR2 ANQGSEA. CDR3 sequence (DNA): TGCAGCGTTGAGGCGGTCAACTATGGCTACACCTTC. Its translation: CSVEAVNYGYTF.

The V and J genes are TRBV30 and TRBJ2-7; 8 nucleotides line up with TRBD1. V gave up 5 bases and J gave up 3 bases; unmatched junction bases: 9. Germline loops: CDR1 GTSNPN, CDR2 SVGIG (reference sequence). This CDR3 comprises 14 residues. CDR3 protein: CAWLGQGRIYEQYF. The CDR3 nucleotides read TGTGCCTGGCTAGGACAGGGCCGGATCTACGAGCAGTACTTC.

The chain uses TRBV5-6 and TRBJ1-1, with D maybe TRBD1 (6 bases). Germline V gene sequence: CDR1 SGHDT, CDR2 YYEEEE. The CDR3 sequence is 12 residues long. The V end was cut by 2 bases, the J end by 11 bases, with 13 bases between. The CDR3 reads CASSFLGQQAFF. Written as DNA, the CDR3 is TGTGCCAGCAGCTTCCTCGGACAGCAGGCTTTCTTT.

The chain employs TRBV3-1 (or the pseudogene TRBV3-2) and TRBJ2-2; D uncertain. Looked up from germline, CDR1 is LGHDT and CDR2 is YNNKEL (reference sequence). The CDR3 is 12 residues long. V gave up 3 bases and J gave up 13 bases, with 12 bases separating them. The CDR3 reads CASSHLGPGLFF. The CDR3 bases are TGTGCCAGCAGCCACCTTGGGCCTGGGCTGTTTTTT.

This chain uses TRBV24-1 with TRBJ2-7, with TRBD1 identical over 7 bases. The CDR3 length is 14 residues. CDR1 and CDR2 (germline): KGHDR, SFDVKD. V shed 10 bases and J 0 bases; nucleotides not matched to a gene: 8. The CDR3, as DNA: TGTGCCACACAACAGGGGTCGAGCTCCTACGAGCAGTACTTC. It codes for CATQQGSSSYEQYF.

CDR3 nucleotide sequence: TGTGCCAGCAGCGTAGGGCAGTTGAACACTGAAGCTTTCTTT. Translation gives CASSVGQLNTEAFF. The V and J genes are TRBV9 and TRBJ1-1, with no clear D. CDR1 is SGDLS, CDR2 YYNGEE, per germline. CDR3 length: 14 residues. The V end lost 0 bases, the J end lost 0 bases, and 6 bases lay between the germline ends.

This chain uses TRBV19 with TRBJ1-4; 9 nucleotides align to TRBD1. The J segment lost 3 bases and the V segment lost 6 bases, leaving 5 bases of the junction unmatched. Germline lookup yields CDR1 LNHDA and CDR2 SQIVND (reference sequence). The CDR3 sequence is 15 residues long. The CDR3 loop is CASRRDRVANEKLFF. CDR3 sequence (DNA): TGTGCCAGTAGGCGGGACAGGGTGGCTAATGAAAAACTGTTTTTT. Combining the CDR3 with reference TRBV19 and TRBJ1-4 gives the whole variable domain DGGITQSPKYLFRKEGQNVTLSCEQNLNHDAMYWYRQDPGQGLRLIYYSQIVNDFQKGDIAEGYSVSREKKESFPLTVTSAQKNPTAFYLCASRRDRVANEKLFFGSGTQLSVL.

The V call is TRBV10-3, the J call TRBJ1-1; TRBD1 matches 8 bases. The ends lost 6 bases at V and 1 base at J; junction bases unmatched: 1. This CDR3 is 13 amino acids long. Germline CDR1 is ENHRY and CDR2 is SYGVKD. The CDR3 reads CAISGQGNTEAFF. In DNA form, the CDR3 reads TGTGCCATCAGCGGACAGGGGAACACTGAAGCTTTCTTT.